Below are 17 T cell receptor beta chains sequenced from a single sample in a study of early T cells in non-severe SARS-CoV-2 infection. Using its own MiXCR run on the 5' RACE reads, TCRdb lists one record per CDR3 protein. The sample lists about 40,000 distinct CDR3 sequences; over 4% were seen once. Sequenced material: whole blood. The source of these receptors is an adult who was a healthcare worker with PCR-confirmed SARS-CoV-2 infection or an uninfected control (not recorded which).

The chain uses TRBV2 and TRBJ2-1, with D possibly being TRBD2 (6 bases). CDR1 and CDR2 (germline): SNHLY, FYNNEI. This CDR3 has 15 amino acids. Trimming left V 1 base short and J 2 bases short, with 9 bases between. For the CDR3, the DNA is TGTGCCAGCAGTGAAGGAGTAGCGGCCTACAATGAGCAGTTCTTC. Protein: CASSEGVAAYNEQFF.

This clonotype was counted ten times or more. The CDR3 DNA follows: TGTGCCAGCACCCAGGGGGATAGCAATCAGCCCCAGCATTTT. It specifies CASTQGDSNQPQHF. The chain has TRBV12-3 or TRBV12-4 and TRBJ1-5; 7 bases agree with TRBD1. J lost 0 bases, V lost 7 bases, and 3 bases had no gene match. This CDR3 is built from 14 residues.

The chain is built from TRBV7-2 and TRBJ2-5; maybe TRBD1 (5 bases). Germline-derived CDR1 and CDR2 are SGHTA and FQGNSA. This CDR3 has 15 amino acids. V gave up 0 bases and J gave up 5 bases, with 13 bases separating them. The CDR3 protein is CASSLALQAGETQYF. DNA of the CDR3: TGTGCCAGCAGCTTAGCCCTCCAGGCAGGGGAGACCCAGTACTTC.

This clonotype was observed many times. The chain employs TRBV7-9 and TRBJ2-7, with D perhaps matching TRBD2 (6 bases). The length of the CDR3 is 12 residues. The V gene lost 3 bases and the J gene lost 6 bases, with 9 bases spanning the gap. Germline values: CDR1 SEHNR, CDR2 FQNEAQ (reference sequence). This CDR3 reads CASSLYGGEQYF. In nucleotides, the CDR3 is TGTGCCAGCAGCTTGTACGGGGGCGAGCAGTACTTC.

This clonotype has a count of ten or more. The CDR3 nucleotides are TGTGCCAGCAGCTTGAGAGGGGTCTATGGCTACACCTTC. This codes for CASSLRGVYGYTF. The V and J genes are TRBV13 and TRBJ1-2, with D perhaps TRBD1 (5 bases). Between the trimmed V and J ends, which lost 3 bases and 4 bases, there was a span of 9 bases. CDR3 length: 13 amino acids. Germline loops: CDR1 PRHDT, CDR2 FYEKMQ (reference sequence). Full variable domain (rest looked up from reference TRBV13 and TRBJ1-2): AAGVIQSPRHLIKEKRETATLKCYPIPRHDTVYWYQQGPGQDPQFLISFYEKMQSDKGSIPDRFSAQQFSDYHSELNMSSLELGDSALYFCASSLRGVYGYTFGSGTRLTVV.

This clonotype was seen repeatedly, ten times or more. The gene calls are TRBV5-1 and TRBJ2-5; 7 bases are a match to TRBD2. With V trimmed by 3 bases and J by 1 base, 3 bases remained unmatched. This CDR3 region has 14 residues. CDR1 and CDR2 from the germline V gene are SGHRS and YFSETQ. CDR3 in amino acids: CASSSGLVQETQYF. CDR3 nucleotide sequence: TGCGCCAGCAGCTCAGGACTAGTCCAAGAGACCCAGTACTTC.

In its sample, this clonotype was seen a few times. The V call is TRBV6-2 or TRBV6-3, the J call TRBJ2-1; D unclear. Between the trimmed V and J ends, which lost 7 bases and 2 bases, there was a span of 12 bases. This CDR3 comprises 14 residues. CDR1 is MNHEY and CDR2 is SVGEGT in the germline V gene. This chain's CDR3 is CASNPNGPYNEQFF. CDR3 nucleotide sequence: TGTGCCAGCAACCCTAATGGTCCCTACAATGAGCAGTTCTTC.

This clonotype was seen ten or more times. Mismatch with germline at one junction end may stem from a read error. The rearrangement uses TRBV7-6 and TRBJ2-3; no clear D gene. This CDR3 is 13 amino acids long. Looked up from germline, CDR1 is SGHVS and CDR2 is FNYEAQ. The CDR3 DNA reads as TGTGCAAGCAGCTATTCCTCAGCAGATACGCAGTATTTT. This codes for CASSYSSADTQYF.

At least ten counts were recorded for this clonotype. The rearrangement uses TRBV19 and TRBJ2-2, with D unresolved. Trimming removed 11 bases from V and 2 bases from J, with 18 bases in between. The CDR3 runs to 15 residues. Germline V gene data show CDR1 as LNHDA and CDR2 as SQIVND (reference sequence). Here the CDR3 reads CASAWRQKNTGELFF. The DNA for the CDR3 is TGTGCCTCAGCTTGGCGGCAGAAAAACACCGGGGAGCTGTTTTTT.

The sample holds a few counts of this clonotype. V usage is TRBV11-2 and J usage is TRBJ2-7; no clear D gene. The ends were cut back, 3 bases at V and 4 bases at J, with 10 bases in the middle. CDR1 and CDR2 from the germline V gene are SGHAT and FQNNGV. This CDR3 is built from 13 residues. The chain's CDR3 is CASSLSLPYEQYF. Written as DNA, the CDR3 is TGTGCCAGCAGCTTGTCCCTTCCTTACGAGCAGTACTTC.

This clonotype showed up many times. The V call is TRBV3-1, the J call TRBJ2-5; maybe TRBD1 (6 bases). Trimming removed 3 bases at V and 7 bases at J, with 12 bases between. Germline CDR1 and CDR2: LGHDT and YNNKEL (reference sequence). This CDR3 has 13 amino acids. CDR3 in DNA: TGTGCCAGCAGCCAGACAGGTTCGTGGACCCAGTACTTC. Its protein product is CASSQTGSWTQYF.

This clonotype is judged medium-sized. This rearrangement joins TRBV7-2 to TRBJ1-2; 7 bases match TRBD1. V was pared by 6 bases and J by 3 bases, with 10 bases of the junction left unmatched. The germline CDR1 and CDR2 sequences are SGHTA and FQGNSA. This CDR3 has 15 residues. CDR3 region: CASSRDRQIYYGYTF. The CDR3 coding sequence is TGTGCCAGCAGTCGGGACAGACAAATTTACTATGGCTACACCTTC.

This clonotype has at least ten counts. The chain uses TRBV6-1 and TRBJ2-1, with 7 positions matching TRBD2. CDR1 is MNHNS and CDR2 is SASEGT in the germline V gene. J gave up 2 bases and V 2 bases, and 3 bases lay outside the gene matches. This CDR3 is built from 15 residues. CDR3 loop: CASSEQAGTYNEQFF. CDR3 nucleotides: TGTGCCAGCAGTGAACAAGCGGGGACCTACAATGAGCAGTTCTTC.

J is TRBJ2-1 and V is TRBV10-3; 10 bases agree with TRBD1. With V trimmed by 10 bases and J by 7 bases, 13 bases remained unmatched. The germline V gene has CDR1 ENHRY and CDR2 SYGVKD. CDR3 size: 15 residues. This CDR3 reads CATNTGTGVRNEQFF. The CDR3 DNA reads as TGTGCCACGAACACTGGGACAGGGGTACGGAATGAGCAGTTCTTC.

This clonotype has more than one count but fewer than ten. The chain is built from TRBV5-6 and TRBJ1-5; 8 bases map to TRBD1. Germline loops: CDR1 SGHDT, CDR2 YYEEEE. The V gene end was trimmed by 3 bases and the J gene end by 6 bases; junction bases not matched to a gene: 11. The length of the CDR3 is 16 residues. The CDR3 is CASSSQTGAITQPQHF. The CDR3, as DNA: TGTGCCAGCAGCTCCCAGACAGGGGCGATTACTCAGCCCCAGCATTTT.

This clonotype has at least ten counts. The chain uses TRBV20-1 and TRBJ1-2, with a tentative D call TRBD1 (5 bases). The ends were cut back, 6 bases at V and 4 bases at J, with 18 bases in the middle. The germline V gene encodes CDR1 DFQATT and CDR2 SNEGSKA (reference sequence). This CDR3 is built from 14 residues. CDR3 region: CSALHSADSYGYTF. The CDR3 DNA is TGCAGTGCCTTGCACTCGGCCGACAGCTATGGCTACACCTTC.

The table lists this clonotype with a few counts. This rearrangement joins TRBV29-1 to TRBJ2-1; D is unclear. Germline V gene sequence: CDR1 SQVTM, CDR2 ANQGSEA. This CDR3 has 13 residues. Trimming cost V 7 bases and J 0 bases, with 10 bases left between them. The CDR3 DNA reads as TGCAGCGGACACGTAAACTCCTACAATGAGCAGTTCTTC. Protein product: CSGHVNSYNEQFF.